This entry describes one TCR beta chain. This CDR3 is 18 amino acids long. V shed 2 bases and J 3 bases; nucleotides not matched to a gene: 13. Germline-derived CDR1 and CDR2 are LNHNV and YYDKDF (reference sequence). This entry comes from a study of blood T cell repertoires in COVID-19. Some clones are missing from TCRdb's copy, which holds only in-frame ones; the method was immunoSEQ multiplex PCR. Of about 160,000 clones in the sample, approximately 84% were seen once. Sequenced sample: PBMCs or T cells enriched from blood (not recorded which). The V and J genes are TRBV15 and TRBJ2-1, with 7 bases that match TRBD1. This sequence was found in a middle-aged woman with acute COVID-19. The CDR3 here is CATSRPGTARSSYNEQFF. The CDR3 nucleotides read TGTGCCACCAGCAGACCAGGGACAGCTAGGAGTAGCTACAATGAGCAGTTCTTC.